The 28 T cell receptor beta chains below were found in one sample sequenced in a study of blood T cell repertoires in COVID-19. The repertoire was sequenced with immunoSEQ multiplex PCR; TCRdb's copy has only in-frame clones and lacks some. The sample lists about 260,000 clones, 88% seen once, with about a tenth in the top ten. The material sequenced was peripheral blood. All receptors come from a woman in her 70s with COVID-19, enrolled during active disease.

V and J are TRBV3-1 (or the pseudogene TRBV3-2) and TRBJ2-7; TRBD2 aligns across 7 bases. With V trimmed by 0 bases and J by 5 bases, 4 bases remained unmatched. The CDR3 runs to 14 residues. Germline assignment: CDR1 LGHDT and CDR2 YNNKEL (reference sequence). This CDR3 reads CASSQETSVHEQYF. The CDR3 DNA is TGTGCCAGCAGCCAAGAAACTAGCGTCCACGAGCAGTACTTC.

The chain combines TRBV7-8 with TRBJ1-3; tentatively, D is TRBD1 (5 bases). The germline CDR1 and CDR2 sequences are SGHVS and FQNEAQ. The CDR3 sequence is 15 residues long. Trimming took off 0 bases at V and 4 bases at J, with 10 bases between the two ends. Here the CDR3 reads CASSLAAGIGNTIYF. As DNA, the CDR3 is TGTGCCAGCAGCTTAGCGGCAGGGATAGGAAACACCATATATTTT.

In its sample, this clone was seen once. The chain is built from TRBV10-1 and TRBJ2-7, with D possibly TRBD1 on 6 matching bases. The CDR3 totals 14 residues. V lost 3 bases to trimming and J lost 5 bases, with 14 bases between them. Germline V gene data show CDR1 as WNHNN and CDR2 as SYGVQD (reference sequence). CDR3 sequence (DNA): TGCGCCAGCAGTGACGGACAGAAGATCCACGAGCAGTACTTC. Its protein product is CASSDGQKIHEQYF.

CDR3 residues: CASSLGGSMLYEQYF. CDR3 in DNA: TGTGCCAGCAGCTTAGGCGGGAGTATGTTATACGAGCAGTACTTC. This chain uses TRBV7-2 with TRBJ2-7; the match to TRBD2 covers 7 bases. This CDR3 is 15 amino acids long. Germline CDR1 reads SGHTA; CDR2 reads FQGNSA. The J segment lost 4 bases and the V segment lost 1 base, leaving 7 bases of the junction unmatched.

The rearrangement links TRBV6-2 or TRBV6-3 to TRBJ2-4, with D possibly being TRBD1 (5 bases). Germline CDR1 and CDR2: MNHEY and SVGEGT. This CDR3 has 17 residues. The V and J ends lost 5 bases and 5 bases respectively, with 22 bases between them. CDR3: CASSKRYRQWSENIQYF. The CDR3 coding sequence is TGTGCCAGCAGTAAACGCTACCGACAGTGGTCAGAAAACATTCAGTACTTC.

The J gene is TRBJ1-5, the V gene TRBV12-5; 7 positions match TRBD1. V lost 3 bases to trimming and J lost 3 bases; unmatched junction nucleotides: 5. The CDR3 is 15 residues long. Germline CDR1 LGHNT, CDR2 FRNRAP. The CDR3 spells CASGFGQAINQPQHF. CDR3 bases: TGTGCTAGTGGTTTCGGACAGGCCATCAATCAGCCCCAGCATTTT. Based on the CDR3 plus reference TRBV12-5 and TRBJ1-5, the full variable domain is DARVTQTPRHKVTEMGQEVTMRCQPILGHNTVFWYRQTMMQGLELLAYFRNRAPLDDSGMPKDRFSAEMPDATLATLKIQPSEPRDSAVYFCASGFGQAINQPQHFGDGTRLSIL.

The chain recombines TRBV5-4 with TRBJ2-7; TRBD2 agrees at 10 bases. V was clipped by 4 bases and J by 5 bases; unmatched bases: 12. The CDR3 extends over 16 amino acids. The germline CDR1 and CDR2 sequences are SGHNT and YYREEE (reference sequence). The CDR3 here is CASSPYSGRYLHEQYF. The CDR3 DNA reads TGTGCCAGCAGCCCTTATAGCGGGAGGTACCTCCACGAGCAGTACTTC.

The chain carries TRBV27 and TRBJ1-1; 7 nucleotides agree with TRBD1. J lost 6 bases, V lost 5 bases, and 6 bases had no gene match. The CDR3 has 13 residues. The V gene's germline CDR1 is MNHEY and CDR2 SMNVEV (reference sequence). The CDR3 loop reads CASSPQGWAEAFF. In DNA, the CDR3 is TGTGCCAGCAGTCCACAGGGGTGGGCTGAAGCTTTCTTT.

Sample share makes this clone large. This rearrangement joins TRBV16 to TRBJ1-2, with TRBD1 as a possible D gene (5 bases). The V and J ends lost 0 bases and 7 bases respectively, with 6 bases between them. The CDR3 runs to 12 residues. Germline CDR1 is KGHSY and CDR2 is FQNENV. This chain's CDR3 is CASSQSGVGYTF. CDR3 sequence (DNA): TGTGCCAGCAGCCAATCAGGGGTTGGCTACACCTTC.

This chain joins TRBV30 and TRBJ2-7, with D perhaps TRBD2 (6 bases). This CDR3 is built from 14 residues. CDR1 is GTSNPN, CDR2 SVGIG, per germline (reference sequence). V gave up 0 bases and J gave up 2 bases, with 11 bases separating them. CDR3 residues: CAWSVVAGTYEQYF. For the CDR3, the DNA is TGTGCCTGGAGTGTAGTTGCGGGAACCTACGAGCAGTACTTC. Together with reference TRBV30 and TRBJ2-7, the CDR3 gives the full variable domain: SQTIHQWPATLVQPVGSPLSLECTVEGTSNPNLYWYRQAAGRGLQLLFYSVGIGQISSEVPQNLSASRPQDRQFILSSKKLLLSDSGFYLCAWSVVAGTYEQYFGPGTRLTVT.

Notes on this clone: One end of the junction is discordant with germline, which a read error may explain. The chain joins TRBV11-2 to TRBJ2-7; perhaps TRBD2 as D (5 bases). This CDR3 spans 15 amino acids. CDR1 and CDR2 from the germline V gene are SGHAT and FQNNGV. In DNA form, the CDR3 reads TGTGCCAACAGCCCGAGCGGACTCAGCTCCTACGAGCAGTACTTC. It specifies CANSPSGLSSYEQYF.

The V gene is TRBV3-1 (or the pseudogene TRBV3-2), the J gene TRBJ2-5; D possibly corresponds to TRBD1 (5 bases). CDR1 and CDR2 from the germline V gene are LGHDT and YNNKEL (reference sequence). The V and J ends lost 0 bases and 5 bases respectively, with 10 bases between them. The CDR3 has 14 residues. In DNA form, the CDR3 reads TGTGCCAGCAGCCAAGATTACGCAGGGGAGACCCAGTACTTC. This codes for CASSQDYAGETQYF.

The CDR3 nucleotides read TGTGCCATCAGTGCCGGACAGGGCTCTAACTATGGCTACACCTTC. It translates to CAISAGQGSNYGYTF. V gene TRBV10-3 combines with J gene TRBJ1-2; 8 bases align to TRBD1. There are 15 residues in the CDR3. Germline trimming cut 4 bases from V and 0 bases from J; bases unmatched to any gene: 4. Germline lookup yields CDR1 ENHRY and CDR2 SYGVKD.

This sequence joins TRBV5-1 and TRBJ2-5; TRBD2 aligns across 9 bases. V lost 0 bases and J lost 3; bases outside the gene matches: 3. The CDR3 extends over 15 amino acids. Per the germline V gene, CDR1 is SGHRS and CDR2 is YFSETQ. The CDR3 loop is CASSLVASGKETQYF. CDR3 nucleotide sequence: TGCGCCAGCAGCTTGGTTGCTAGCGGGAAAGAGACCCAGTACTTC. The whole variable domain, filled in from reference TRBV5-1 and TRBJ2-5, reads KAGVTQTPRYLIKTRGQQVTLSCSPISGHRSVSWYQQTPGQGLQFLFEYFSETQRNKGNFPGRFSGRQFSNSRSEMNVSTLELGDSALYLCASSLVASGKETQYFGPGTRLLVL.

The chain is built from TRBV7-2 and TRBJ2-7; TRBD2 might be the D (5 bases). CDR1 is SGHTA and CDR2 is FQGNSA in the germline V gene. This CDR3 contains 15 residues. With 1 base removed from V and 2 bases from J, the gap between germline ends came to 12 bases. The CDR3 DNA reads TGTGCCAGCAGCTTAGGTTTTAGCGCTACCTACGAGCAGTACTTC. Residues: CASSLGFSATYEQYF.

This chain connects TRBV11-3 to TRBJ2-2; TRBD2 agrees at 9 bases. Trimming removed 5 bases from V and 3 bases from J; junction bases left unmatched: 7. CDR3 size: 16 residues. Germline V gene lookup returns CDR1 SGHNT and CDR2 YENEEA. The CDR3 is CASSHRTSAYTGELFF. CDR3 bases: TGTGCCAGCAGCCACCGGACTAGCGCGTACACCGGGGAGCTGTTTTTT.

The rearrangement joins TRBV12-5 to TRBJ1-2, with a tentative D call TRBD1 (5 bases). The CDR3 spans 15 residues. V lost 4 bases and J lost 3, with 15 bases in between. The germline V gene encodes CDR1 LGHNT and CDR2 FRNRAP. The CDR3 bases are TGTGCTAGTGGTTCCCCCTCACTGGGGCACTATGGCTACACCTTC. It is translated as CASGSPSLGHYGYTF.

The chain links TRBV11-1 to TRBJ1-1, with 9 bases identical to TRBD1. J gave up 0 bases and V 6 bases, and 5 bases lay outside the gene matches. Germline loops: CDR1 SGHAT, CDR2 FQDESV (reference sequence). The CDR3 is made up of 15 amino acids. CDR3 DNA sequence: TGTGCCAGCAGTATCGACAGGGGGATGAACACTGAAGCTTTCTTT. This encodes CASSIDRGMNTEAFF.

CDR3 protein: CASSYVGSTEAFF. The CDR3 DNA reads as TGTGCCAGCAGCTACGTGGGGAGCACTGAAGCTTTCTTT. The V call is TRBV7-2, the J call TRBJ1-1; D remains unclear. This CDR3 contains 13 residues. CDR1 is SGHTA, CDR2 FQGNSA, per germline. The germline V and J ends were trimmed by 4 bases and 4 bases, with 10 bases remaining between them.

The genes are TRBV20-1 and TRBJ2-7, with D possibly matching TRBD2 (5 bases). The CDR3 is 10 residues long. The germline gives CDR1 DFQATT, CDR2 SNEGSKA (reference sequence). Deletions cut 6 bases from V and 3 bases from J, with 6 bases between. CDR3 in amino acids: CSAGNYEQYF. The CDR3 region has the DNA TGCAGTGCCGGGAACTACGAGCAGTACTTC.

This chain links TRBV2 with TRBJ2-1; TRBD2 agrees at 8 bases. Trimming at V came to 1 base and at J to 6 bases, leaving 11 bases not matched to a gene. The CDR3 runs 17 residues. In germline, CDR1 is SNHLY, CDR2 FYNNEI. CDR3 DNA sequence: TGTGCCAGCAGTGAAGGCCTGAGCGGGGGTGCGGGCAATGAGCAGTTCTTC. Translating gives CASSEGLSGGAGNEQFF.

The count of this clone is one. The chain links TRBV11-2 to TRBJ2-5; D is perhaps TRBD2 (6 bases). CDR3 length: 15 amino acids. Germline loops: CDR1 SGHAT, CDR2 FQNNGV. The germline V and J ends were trimmed by 2 bases and 3 bases, with 13 bases remaining between them. CDR3 in amino acids: CASSLLWREEETQYF. CDR3 sequence (DNA): TGTGCCAGCAGCTTATTATGGAGGGAGGAAGAGACCCAGTACTTC.

A few counts support this clone. CDR3 residues: CASSYSRDGSGYTF. DNA for the CDR3: TGTGCCAGCAGTTACTCGCGGGACGGGTCTGGCTACACCTTC. The chain joins TRBV6-5 to TRBJ1-2; D might be TRBD1 (5 bases). Trimming removed 0 bases at V and 7 bases at J, with 12 bases between. Germline CDR1 and CDR2: MNHEY and SVGAGI. CDR3 size: 14 residues.

The chain links TRBV6-4 to TRBJ2-1; 8 bases map to TRBD2. Per germline, CDR1 MRHNA and CDR2 SNTAGT. With 8 bases clipped from V and 10 bases from J, the junction kept 13 bases outside the gene matches. The CDR3 sequence is 14 residues long. This chain's CDR3 is CASGSVGRALEQFF. In DNA form, the CDR3 reads TGTGCCAGCGGGTCGGTCGGGAGGGCCCTCGAGCAGTTCTTC.

The chain uses TRBV9 and TRBJ1-4; TRBD1 is a possible D gene (5 bases). Trimming removed 4 bases at V and 7 bases at J, with 20 bases between. The CDR3 is 16 amino acids. Germline loops: CDR1 SGDLS, CDR2 YYNGEE. CDR3 DNA sequence: TGTGCCAGCAGCACGGGACTACGAGGGGCCAGTGAAAAACTGTTTTTT. This translates into CASSTGLRGASEKLFF.

The chain has TRBV19 and TRBJ1-2, with D perhaps TRBD1 (6 bases). From germline, CDR1 is LNHDA and CDR2 SQIVND (reference sequence). V dropped 6 bases and J dropped 5 bases, with 16 bases sitting between them. The CDR3 has 14 residues. The CDR3 DNA reads as TGTGCCAGTAGCACCGGTGGGGGCGCGTATGGCTACACCTTC. As protein: CASSTGGGAYGYTF.

The V and J genes are TRBV10-3 and TRBJ2-2; TRBD1 aligns across 7 bases. Germline CDR1 ENHRY, CDR2 SYGVKD. This CDR3 has 14 amino acids. Germline trimming cut 7 bases from V and 4 bases from J; bases unmatched to any gene: 6. The CDR3 coding sequence is TGTGCCATCAAAGGGGGCTTGGGCACCGGGGAGCTGTTTTTT. It yields the protein CAIKGGLGTGELFF.

The chain is built from TRBV9 and TRBJ1-5, with a possible D match to TRBD1 (5 bases). Trimming removed 4 bases from V and 3 bases from J, with 17 bases in between. This CDR3 spans 16 amino acids. From germline, CDR1 is SGDLS and CDR2 YYNGEE. This CDR3 reads CASSPSAGGNNQPQHF. CDR3 coding DNA: TGTGCCAGCAGCCCGTCCGCGGGGGGAAACAATCAGCCCCAGCATTTT.